A selection of T cell receptor beta chains follows, all from one sample in a study of shared clonotypes between healthy human individuals. Sequencing was performed with immunoSEQ multiplex PCR; in TCRdb, only in-frame clones are kept and a portion is missing. This sample yields a few million clones, of which 90% to 95% are seen a single time; roughly 1.7% belongs to the top ten. The sequenced sample was naive CD8+ T cells from PBMCs. Every receptor here comes from a man between 18 and 29 years old in good health. Some clones in this sample may be carry-over from other donors' samples. Each CDR3 is given with its conserved first and last residue. The D gene is left open where the match is weak. The size of a clone is reported for some rows only, either as once, few or many, or as a class for expanded clones.

cdr3_nt: TGTGCCAGCAGCTTAGCGGGGGAGGGGGCTGACTATGGCTACACCTTC
cdr3_aa: CASSLAGEGADYGYTF
d_call: TRBD1
j_call: TRBJ1-2
v_call: TRBV7-2
clone_size: .

cdr3_nt: TGTGCCAGCAGCTTCGGACAGGGGGCGACCTTCTACGAGCAGTACTTC
cdr3_aa: CASSFGQGATFYEQYF
d_call: TRBD1
j_call: TRBJ2-7
v_call: TRBV11-1
clone_size: .

cdr3_nt: TGTGCCAGCAGTTCGGATTATTACAATGAGCAGTTCTTC
cdr3_aa: CASSSDYYNEQFF
d_call: .
j_call: TRBJ2-1
v_call: TRBV6-5
clone_size: .

cdr3_nt: TGTGCCAGCAGTTTGTACAGGGACTACGAGCAGTACTTC
cdr3_aa: CASSLYRDYEQYF
d_call: .
j_call: TRBJ2-7
v_call: TRBV28
clone_size: .

cdr3_nt: TGCGCCAGCAGCCCGTCTGGTAGGACAGGGCCTGGAAACACCATATATTTT
cdr3_aa: CASSPSGRTGPGNTIYF
d_call: TRBD1
j_call: TRBJ1-3
v_call: TRBV5-1
clone_size: .

cdr3_nt: TGCGCCAGCAGCCAAGATCTGGGAGAAACCGGGGAGCTGTTTTTT
cdr3_aa: CASSQDLGETGELFF
d_call: .
j_call: TRBJ2-2
v_call: TRBV4-1
clone_size: .

cdr3_nt: TGTGCCAGCAGTTCAACCGCCAAGGGACAGGGGGCGGATGGCTACACCTTC
cdr3_aa: CASSSTAKGQGADGYTF
d_call: TRBD1
j_call: TRBJ1-2
v_call: TRBV27
clone_size: .

cdr3_nt: TGTGCCAGCAGTTTATCCCCGAGGTCCAGCGGGAGGGATAATGAGCAGTTCTTC
cdr3_aa: CASSLSPRSSGRDNEQFF
d_call: TRBD2
j_call: TRBJ2-1
v_call: TRBV27
clone_size: .

cdr3_nt: TGTGCCAGCAGCTTTGGAGCGGGAGGGTACGAGCAGTACTTC
cdr3_aa: CASSFGAGGYEQYF
d_call: TRBD2
j_call: TRBJ2-7
v_call: TRBV7-9
clone_size: .

cdr3_nt: TGCGCCAGCAGGGGATTGGCTTACGAGCAGTACTTC
cdr3_aa: CASRGLAYEQYF
d_call: .
j_call: TRBJ2-7
v_call: TRBV10-2
clone_size: .

cdr3_nt: TGTGCCAGCAGGGACGTGATAGTCTATGAGCAGTTCTTC
cdr3_aa: CASRDVIVYEQFF
d_call: .
j_call: TRBJ2-1
v_call: TRBV2
clone_size: .

cdr3_nt: TGTGCCAGCCGTCTGAATGAGCAGTTCTTC
cdr3_aa: CASRLNEQFF
d_call: .
j_call: TRBJ2-1
v_call: TRBV25-1
clone_size: .

cdr3_nt: TGCGCCAGCAGGGATCCGGGACAGCGAACCTACGAGCAGTACTTC
cdr3_aa: CASRDPGQRTYEQYF
d_call: TRBD1
j_call: TRBJ2-7
v_call: TRBV10-2
clone_size: once

cdr3_nt: TGCGCCAGCAGCATAGGGTTAGGGGCCAACTATGGCTACACCTTC
cdr3_aa: CASSIGLGANYGYTF
d_call: .
j_call: TRBJ1-2
v_call: TRBV5-1
clone_size: .

cdr3_nt: TGTGCCAGGGCCGAAGGGACTAGCTACAATGAGCAGTTCTTC
cdr3_aa: CARAEGTSYNEQFF
d_call: TRBD2
j_call: TRBJ2-1
v_call: TRBV2
clone_size: once

cdr3_nt: TGTGCCAGCAGCTTGCCGCCGAGACAGAACACCGGGGAGCTGTTTTTT
cdr3_aa: CASSLPPRQNTGELFF
d_call: .
j_call: TRBJ2-2
v_call: TRBV5-5
clone_size: once

cdr3_nt: TGCAGCGTTCTCACCGGTGGGGACTCATTCTATGGCTACACCTTC
cdr3_aa: CSVLTGGDSFYGYTF
d_call: .
j_call: TRBJ1-2
v_call: TRBV29-1
clone_size: .